This is a list of T cell receptor beta chains from one sample in a study of T cells after posttransplantation cyclophosphamide. Data came from immunoSEQ multiplex PCR; TCRdb stores just in-frame clones and leaves some out. The data show roughly 23,000 clones, 89% seen once. Sequenced material: PBMCs, taken after an allogeneic stem cell transplant with a calcineurin inhibitor and methotrexate. These receptors all stem from a female patient between 50 and 59 years old who received an allogeneic stem cell transplant from an unrelated donor, was CMV-positive, and had chronic GVHD only. Some T cells may have come from the graft donor. Each CDR3 is given without its conserved first and last residue.

ASSLPPGQRYGYT	TRBV5-8	TRBJ1-2
ASIQTGIEAEAF	TRBV25-1	TRBJ1-1
ASSQVPLAGGEQY	TRBV4-2	TRBJ2-7
ASSPSSYEQY	TRBV18	TRBJ2-7
SVGPVDTQY	TRBV29-1	TRBJ2-3
ASRLQGYNQPQH	TRBV28	TRBJ1-5
ASSQDFVWTSGTNTGELF	TRBV4-1	TRBJ2-2
AISEPGRGGPDEQF	TRBV10-3	TRBJ2-1
ASSSRSTNYGYT	TRBV5-1	TRBJ1-2
ASSLQGVNEKLF	TRBV28	TRBJ1-4
ATSRATGGEQPQH	TRBV15	TRBJ1-5
ASSPPGQVMNGAF	TRBV5-4	TRBJ1-1
ASSATGNTGELF	TRBV18	TRBJ2-2
ASSLGGGGSYEQY	TRBV5-1	TRBJ2-7